Detailed here is one T cell receptor beta chain. It was with 60 Vbeta and 13 Jbeta primers that the PCR ran. Here immunoSEQ multiplex PCR was the method, and the copy in TCRdb shows in-frame clones only, minus some. The listing contains more than 100,000 clones. This entry is derived from a study of cytomegalovirus exposure and HLA in healthy donors. CDR1 and CDR2 (germline): WSHSY, SAAADI. V was cut by 8 bases and J by 0 bases, with 6 bases left in between. This CDR3 has 12 residues. The rearrangement joins TRBV10-2 to TRBJ2-3; D possibly corresponds to TRBD2 (5 bases). Material for sequencing was PBMCs. The TCR sequence derives from a man between 18 and 35 years old in good health and CMV-seronegative. The CDR3 reads CASLASTDTQYF. The CDR3 bases are TGCGCCAGCCTAGCCAGCACAGATACGCAGTATTTT.